This T cell receptor beta chain is drawn from a study of vaccination effects on CD4 cells after COVID-19. Assay used: immunoSEQ multiplex PCR; TCRdb lists only in-frame clones, some missing. The repertoire holds about 24,000 clones, with approximately 76% as singletons. Expansion with viral peptide pools was applied to antigen-specific CD4+ T cells by the ViraFEST assay prior to sequencing. CD4+ T cells were isolated after around ten days of culture. PCR confirmed that the person was infected with SARS-CoV-2 between March and December 2020. The authors replaced half the medium with IL-2 medium on days 3 and 7. CDR1 is SGHRS, CDR2 YFSETQ, per germline. CDR3 length: 13 amino acids. Trimming removed 2 bases from V and 5 bases from J, with 10 bases in between. In the case of this clone: What it binds is unknown.

This chain uses TRBV5-1 with TRBJ2-5; D is unclear. The origin of this receptor is a human donor who had a prior SARS-CoV-2 infection. The input for sequencing was CD4+ T cells from PBMCs cultured with SARS-CoV-2 spike peptides, taken before COVID-19 vaccination. CDR3: CASSLSPGETQYF. The CDR3 region has the DNA TGCGCCAGCAGCTTAAGCCCCGGGGAGACCCAGTACTTC.